The T cell receptor (beta chain) described here comes from a study of technical replicates of blood from a handful of donors. Some clones are missing from TCRdb's copy, which holds only in-frame ones; the method was immunoSEQ multiplex PCR. The sample lists approximately 85,000 clones, around 94% occurring once. Germline V lookup: CDR1 LNHDA, CDR2 SQIVND (reference sequence). The CDR3 length is 16 residues. V shed 3 bases, J shed 2 bases, and the junction held 6 bases outside the gene matches. This chain uses TRBV19 with TRBJ2-7, with 11 bases that match TRBD2. The clonotype was recovered from a human donor in good health. The sample was T cells isolated from PBMCs. DNA of the CDR3: TGTGCCAGTAGTATGCAACTAGCGGGGGATACCTACGAGCAGTACTTC. Translation: CASSMQLAGDTYEQYF.